Sequencing of this T cell receptor (beta chain) was carried out in a study of blood T cell repertoires in COVID-19. Study information: Sample material is recorded as cDNA or gDNA derived from T cells, B-cell-depleted T cells, or PBMCs.

V lost 2 bases, J lost 6 bases, and 17 bases lay in between. Germline V lookup: CDR1 SGHTA, CDR2 FQGNSA. This CDR3 contains 15 residues. Method: immunoSEQ multiplex PCR; TCRdb's copy keeps in-frame clones and lacks some. The repertoire includes around 150,000 clones, 82% of them detected once, and approximately 10% sits in the top ten. Cohort 3 recovery required two negative PCRs, clearance, or symptom resolution. This chain links TRBV7-2 with TRBJ2-7; a weak D match, TRBD1 (6 bases). The TCR was taken from a man aged 50 to 60 who had recovered from COVID-19. Input material: PBMCs or T cells enriched from blood (not recorded which). CDR3 sequence: CASSLLAGTLLEQYF. The CDR3 nucleotides read TGTGCCAGCAGCTTATTGGCCGGGACACTACTCGAGCAGTACTTC.